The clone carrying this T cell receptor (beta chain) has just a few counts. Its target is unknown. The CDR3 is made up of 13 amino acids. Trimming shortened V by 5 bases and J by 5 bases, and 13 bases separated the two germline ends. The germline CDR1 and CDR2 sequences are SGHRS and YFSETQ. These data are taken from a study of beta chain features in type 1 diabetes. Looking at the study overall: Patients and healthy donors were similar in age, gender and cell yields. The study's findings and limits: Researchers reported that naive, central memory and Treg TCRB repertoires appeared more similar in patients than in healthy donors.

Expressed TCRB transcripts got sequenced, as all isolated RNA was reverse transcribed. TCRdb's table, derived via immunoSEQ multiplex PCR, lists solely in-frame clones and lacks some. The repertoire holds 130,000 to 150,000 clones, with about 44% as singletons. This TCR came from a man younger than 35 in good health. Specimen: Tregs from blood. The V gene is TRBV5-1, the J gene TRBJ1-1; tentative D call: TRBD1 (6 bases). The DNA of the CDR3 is TGCGCCAGCAGACTACAGGGAGATACTGAAGCTTTCTTT. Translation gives CASRLQGDTEAFF. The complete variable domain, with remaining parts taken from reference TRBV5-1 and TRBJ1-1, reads KAGVTQTPRYLIKTRGQQVTLSCSPISGHRSVSWYQQTPGQGLQFLFEYFSETQRNKGNFPGRFSGRQFSNSRSEMNVSTLELGDSALYLCASRLQGDTEAFFGQGTRLTVV.